The next 16 T cell receptor beta chains were all read from a single sample in a study of blood T cell repertoires in COVID-19. Clones were sequenced by immunoSEQ multiplex PCR, and TCRdb holds only the in-frame ones, with some missing. In the table there are 150,000 to 200,000 clones, over 75% of which are singletons. Source material: PBMCs or T cells enriched from blood (not recorded which). The receptors stem from a human donor with acute COVID-19. The donor label of this sample is uncertain.

The chain is built from TRBV7-9 and TRBJ1-2; 7 bases are a match to TRBD1. Germline CDR1 and CDR2: SEHNR and FQNEAQ (reference sequence). The CDR3 covers 15 residues. With 5 bases clipped from V and 3 bases from J, the junction kept 9 bases outside the gene matches. Here the CDR3 DNA reads TGTGCCAGCAGCCGAACAGGGGAGGTTGACTATGGCTACACCTTC. This sequence encodes CASSRTGEVDYGYTF.

The genes are TRBV6-5 and TRBJ2-3; a possible D gene is TRBD1 (5 bases). This CDR3 has 15 residues. The germline V gene has CDR1 MNHEY and CDR2 SVGAGI. V lost 2 bases, J lost 4 bases, and 13 bases lay in between. This CDR3 is CASSYGDPTADTQYF. The CDR3, as DNA: TGTGCCAGCAGTTACGGAGACCCGACAGCAGATACGCAGTATTTT.

This chain uses TRBV9 with TRBJ2-3, with 9 bases aligning to TRBD2. With 0 bases clipped from V and 6 bases from J, the junction kept 8 bases outside the gene matches. The CDR3 loop spans 16 amino acids. From germline, CDR1 is SGDLS and CDR2 YYNGEE. CDR3 sequence: CASSVGLTSGLDTQYF. The DNA for the CDR3 is TGTGCCAGCAGCGTAGGCTTAACTAGCGGGCTGGATACGCAGTATTTT.

This chain joins TRBV11-2 and TRBJ2-2; TRBD1 is a possible D gene (6 bases). V was shortened by 3 bases and J by 5 bases, with 22 bases between the two germline ends. Germline values: CDR1 SGHAT, CDR2 FQNNGV. The CDR3 has 18 amino acids. The CDR3 DNA sequence: TGTGCCAGCAGCTTCTCGCGGGTTGGCAGGGGAAGAACCGGGGAGCTGTTTTTT. Its translation: CASSFSRVGRGRTGELFF. Using reference TRBV11-2 and TRBJ2-2 for the parts outside the CDR3, the full variable domain is EAGVAQSPRYKIIEKRQSVAFWCNPISGHATLYWYQQILGQGPKLLIQFQNNGVVDDSQLPKDRFSAERLKGVDSTLKIQPAKLEDSAVYLCASSFSRVGRGRTGELFFGEGSRLTVL.

The CDR3 sequence is CASSQVSGGETQYF. CDR3 nucleotide sequence: TGCGCCAGCAGCCAAGTTTCAGGGGGAGAGACCCAGTACTTC. The chain carries TRBV4-1 and TRBJ2-5; 7 positions agree with TRBD1. CDR3 length equals 14 residues. The germline CDR1 and CDR2 sequences are MGHRA and YSYEKL. V lost 1 base, J lost 4 bases, and 3 bases stayed unmatched.

The chain recombines TRBV19 with TRBJ1-6; D not certain. The germline CDR1 and CDR2 sequences are LNHDA and SQIVND (reference sequence). The CDR3 consists of 12 residues. The germline V and J ends were trimmed by 8 bases and 7 bases, with 9 bases remaining between them. The CDR3 spells CASGRGNSPLHF. CDR3 in DNA: TGTGCCAGTGGTCGGGGAAATTCACCCCTCCACTTT.

This clone is labeled medium-sized. The chain combines TRBV4-3 with TRBJ1-1; 7 bases align to TRBD1. V lost 3 bases, J lost 0 bases, and 10 bases stayed unmatched. CDR3 length equals 17 residues. Germline V gene lookup returns CDR1 LGHNA and CDR2 YSLEER. CDR3 coding DNA: TGCGCCAGCAGCCAGGAGCGGACAGGATTCCTGAACACTGAAGCTTTCTTT. Its translation is CASSQERTGFLNTEAFF.

The chain combines TRBV30 with TRBJ1-4; no firm D call. Trimming took 2 bases from V and 4 from J, leaving 11 bases between them. Germline-derived CDR1 and CDR2 are GTSNPN and SVGIG (reference sequence). The CDR3 totals 14 residues. The CDR3 DNA sequence: TGTGCCTGGAGTCTCCGGCGGGGTAATGAAAAACTGTTTTTT. Protein product: CAWSLRRGNEKLFF.

The rearrangement uses TRBV5-1 and TRBJ2-7; TRBD1 agrees at 8 bases. Germline V gene lookup returns CDR1 SGHRS and CDR2 YFSETQ. The CDR3 runs 15 residues. Unmatched junction bases numbered 11, after V lost 2 bases and J lost 7 bases. DNA of the CDR3: TGCGCCAGCAGCTTTAAGGGGCAGGGGGCTGGGGAGCAGTACTTC. Its translation: CASSFKGQGAGEQYF.

The J gene is TRBJ1-2, the V gene TRBV6-5; 9 positions match TRBD1. Trimming took 6 bases from V and 4 from J; bases not matched to a gene: 3. This CDR3 is built from 13 residues. The germline gives CDR1 MNHEY, CDR2 SVGAGI. The CDR3 DNA reads as TGTGCCAGCAGGGGACAGGGTGCCTATGGCTACACCTTC. This encodes CASRGQGAYGYTF.

The chain links TRBV5-1 to TRBJ1-1, with D possibly matching TRBD1 (6 bases). From germline, CDR1 is SGHRS and CDR2 YFSETQ. The CDR3 sequence is 11 residues long. V was trimmed by 6 bases and J by 3 bases, leaving 6 bases between them. The CDR3 nucleotides read TGCGCCAGCAAGGGGGACACTGAAGCTTTCTTT. This sequence encodes CASKGDTEAFF.

The chain uses TRBV6-1 and TRBJ1-6, with D hard to call. Trimming took off 3 bases at V and 14 bases at J, with 11 bases between the two ends. CDR3 length: 12 residues. Germline CDR1 is MNHNS and CDR2 is SASEGT. CDR3 nucleotides: TGTGCCAGCAGTGACCAGGATTTATCCCTCCACTTT. It translates to CASSDQDLSLHF.

The chain employs TRBV19 and TRBJ1-1; D unresolved. This CDR3 spans 13 amino acids. V was cut by 1 base and J by 1 base, with 4 bases left in between. Germline assignment: CDR1 LNHDA and CDR2 SQIVND (reference sequence). The CDR3 coding sequence is TGTGCCAGTAGTATAGGGCAGAACACTGAAGCTTTCTTT. Its translation: CASSIGQNTEAFF.

V usage is TRBV7-2 and J usage is TRBJ1-2; no clear D gene. Trimming left V 5 bases short and J 5 bases short, with 9 bases between. The CDR3 totals 12 residues. CDR1 and CDR2 from the germline V gene are SGHTA and FQGNSA. In nucleotides, the CDR3 is TGTGCCAGCAGCCGTATGGCTTATGGCTACACCTTC. Amino acids: CASSRMAYGYTF.

The J gene is TRBJ1-5, the V gene TRBV21-1; whether TRBD1, the table's D call, matches the DNA was not checked. TRBV21-1 is labeled a pseudogene. The CDR3 covers 16 residues. The CDR3 coding sequence is TGTGCCAGCAGCAAAGACAGGGGGTCAGGCAATCAGCCCCAGCATTTT. Amino acid sequence: CASSKDRGSGNQPQHF.

The chain has TRBV19 and TRBJ1-1; possible D gene TRBD1, 5 bases. The germline V gene has CDR1 LNHDA and CDR2 SQIVND (reference sequence). The V end was cut by 8 bases, the J end by 4 bases, with 14 bases between. The CDR3 is 13 amino acids. CDR3 sequence reads: CASHRRGATEAFF. DNA for the CDR3: TGTGCCAGTCACCGGCGGGGCGCCACTGAAGCTTTCTTT.